Below are 10 T cell receptor beta chains sequenced from a single sample in a study of cytomegalovirus exposure and HLA in healthy donors. The study ran its PCR with 60 Vbeta and 13 Jbeta primers. TCRdb keeps only in-frame clones here, not all; method: immunoSEQ multiplex PCR. The sample lists some 160,000 clones, roughly 79% seen once, with roughly 1.6% in the top ten. Sequenced material: PBMCs. Receptors were obtained from a man aged 35 to 55 in good health and CMV-seronegative.

The chain links TRBV21-1 to TRBJ2-2; the DNA was not used to check the table's D call, TRBD1. TRBV21-1 is a pseudogene. The CDR3 sequence is 17 residues long. The CDR3 here is CASSKVLQGLNTGELFF. The CDR3 DNA reads TGTGCCAGCAGCAAAGTCTTACAGGGTCTCAACACCGGGGAGCTGTTTTTT.

There are a few counts of this clone. The chain has TRBV5-8 and TRBJ2-6; unclear D gene. This CDR3 has 15 residues. From germline, CDR1 is SGHTS and CDR2 YDEGEE. Trimming shortened V by 2 bases and J by 0 bases, and 6 bases separated the two germline ends. CDR3 nucleotides: TGTGCCAGCAGCTTTGACATCTCTGGGGCCAACGTCCTGACTTTC. It yields the protein CASSFDISGANVLTF. The whole variable domain, remainder taken from reference TRBV5-8 and TRBJ2-6, is EAGVTQSPTHLIKTRGQQATLRCSPISGHTSVYWYQQALGLGLQFLLWYDEGEERNRGNFPPRFSGRQFPNYSSELNVNALELEDSALYLCASSFDISGANVLTFGAGSRLTVL.

This clone was seen a few times. This sequence joins TRBV7-8 and TRBJ2-7, with a weak D call TRBD1 (6 bases). Germline lookup yields CDR1 SGHVS and CDR2 FQNEAQ. V was shortened by 3 bases and J by 3 bases, with 12 bases between the two germline ends. The CDR3 has 14 residues. As DNA, the CDR3 is TGTGCCAGCAGCTTGTCGGCCAGGGGCTACGAGCAGTACTTC. It encodes CASSLSARGYEQYF.

The chain links TRBV6-6 to TRBJ2-7; TRBD1 aligns across 7 bases. From germline, CDR1 is MNHNY and CDR2 SVGAGI (reference sequence). The CDR3 totals 14 residues. With V trimmed by 2 bases and J by 6 bases, 7 bases remained unmatched. The chain's CDR3 is CASSYRQGGSEQYF. Here the CDR3 DNA reads TGTGCCAGCAGTTACCGACAGGGTGGGAGCGAGCAGTACTTC.

This clone turned up a few times. Here the CDR3 reads CASSLNFRLAGDTGELFF. The CDR3 coding sequence is TGTGCCAGCAGCCTAAACTTTCGACTAGCGGGGGACACCGGGGAGCTGTTTTTT. V and J are TRBV7-9 and TRBJ2-2; 12 bases agree with TRBD2. The germline gives CDR1 SEHNR, CDR2 FQNEAQ (reference sequence). The J segment lost 3 bases and the V segment lost 5 bases, leaving 10 bases of the junction unmatched. The CDR3 runs 18 residues. The whole variable domain, filled in from reference TRBV7-9 and TRBJ2-2, reads DTGVSQNPRHKITKRGQNVTFRCDPISEHNRLYWYRQTLGQGPEFLTYFQNEAQLEKSRLLSDRFSAERPKGSFSTLEIQRTEQGDSAMYLCASSLNFRLAGDTGELFFGEGSRLTVL.

This clone came up once. The rearrangement uses TRBV10-3 and TRBJ2-1; 16 bases are shared with TRBD2. CDR3 size: 15 residues. CDR1 is ENHRY, CDR2 SYGVKD, per germline. V trimming: 6 bases; J trimming: 7 bases; junction bases outside the gene matches: 3. CDR3: CAISGTSGRGNEQFF. CDR3 in DNA: TGTGCCATCAGCGGGACTAGCGGGAGGGGGAATGAGCAGTTCTTC.

The J gene is TRBJ2-2, the V gene TRBV7-3, with 8 bases aligning to TRBD1. The CDR3 runs to 16 residues. From germline, CDR1 is SGHTA and CDR2 FQGTGA. Trimming took 4 bases from V and 0 from J; bases not matched to a gene: 4. The CDR3 loop reads CASSSQGGANTGELFF. In DNA form, the CDR3 reads TGTGCCAGCAGCTCACAGGGGGGCGCGAACACCGGGGAGCTGTTTTTT. The full variable domain, rest sourced from reference TRBV7-3 and TRBJ2-2, is GAGVSQTPSNKVTEKGKYVELRCDPISGHTALYWYRQSLGQGPEFLIYFQGTGAADDSGLPNDRFFAVRPEGSVSTLKIQRTERGDSAVYLCASSSQGGANTGELFFGEGSRLTVL.

V is TRBV11-2 and J is TRBJ2-7; perhaps TRBD2 as D (6 bases). The CDR3 length is 14 residues. Deletions cut 5 bases from V and 5 bases from J, with 16 bases between. Germline V gives CDR1 SGHAT, CDR2 FQNNGV. The CDR3 region is CASSNWRGRNEQYF. As DNA, the CDR3 is TGTGCCAGCAGCAACTGGCGGGGAAGGAACGAGCAGTACTTC.

V gene TRBV7-9 combines with J gene TRBJ1-5, with D possibly TRBD1 on 5 matching bases. This CDR3 has 15 residues. V lost 3 bases, J lost 0 bases, and 9 bases lay in between. Germline loops: CDR1 SEHNR, CDR2 FQNEAQ (reference sequence). CDR3 loop: CASSFSGDSNQPQHF. DNA of the CDR3: TGTGCCAGCAGCTTTTCGGGGGATAGCAATCAGCCCCAGCATTTT. The full variable domain, with the rest looked up from reference TRBV7-9 and TRBJ1-5, is DTGVSQNPRHKITKRGQNVTFRCDPISEHNRLYWYRQTLGQGPEFLTYFQNEAQLEKSRLLSDRFSAERPKGSFSTLEIQRTEQGDSAMYLCASSFSGDSNQPQHFGDGTRLSIL.

This chain uses TRBV11-2 with TRBJ1-1; D might be TRBD1 (5 bases). The CDR3 is 15 amino acids. The germline V gene has CDR1 SGHAT and CDR2 FQNNGV. V shed 2 bases and J shed 0 bases, with 10 bases lying between them. The CDR3 sequence: CASSLNTGMNTEAFF. In DNA, the CDR3 is TGTGCCAGCAGCTTAAACACAGGAATGAACACTGAAGCTTTCTTT.